This TCR beta chain derives from a study of shared clonotypes between healthy human individuals. Per germline, CDR1 LNHDA and CDR2 SQIVND (reference sequence). V lost 2 bases and J lost 0, with 10 bases in between. This CDR3 is built from 15 residues. The method was immunoSEQ multiplex PCR; TCRdb's version includes in-frame clones alone and lacks a portion of them. Of 110,000 or so clones in the sample, under 70% were seen once. The source is a woman between 25 and 40 years old in good health. V gene TRBV19 combines with J gene TRBJ1-1; weak D call: TRBD1 (5 bases). The specimen sequenced was memory CD8+ T cells sorted from blood. Subset denoted: CD45RO+ cells pooled with CCR7-negative TemRA cells. The CDR3 protein is CASSIRGTVNTEAFF. CDR3 in DNA: TGTGCCAGTAGTATAAGAGGGACGGTGAACACTGAAGCTTTCTTT.